Listed here are 10 T cell receptor beta chains from one sample, sequenced in a study of cytomegalovirus exposure and HLA in healthy donors. 60 Vbeta and 13 Jbeta primers were used in PCR. Assay used: immunoSEQ multiplex PCR; TCRdb lists only in-frame clones, some missing. In the table there are 110,000 to 150,000 clones, roughly 62% of which are singletons. Sequencing used PBMCs. These receptors came from a man between 60 and 75 years old in good health and CMV-seronegative.

The rearrangement joins TRBV7-9 to TRBJ1-1; TRBD1 might be the D (6 bases). CDR1 is SEHNR, CDR2 FQNEAQ, per germline (reference sequence). The CDR3 contains 13 residues. V lost 1 base and J lost 4, with 7 bases in between. The CDR3 here is CASSLGGGTEAFF. As DNA, the CDR3 is TGTGCCAGCAGCTTAGGAGGGGGCACTGAAGCTTTCTTT.

The sample holds one count of this clone. V is TRBV30 and J is TRBJ1-2; no reliable D call. V gave up 2 bases and J gave up 2 bases, with 9 bases separating them. This CDR3 contains 13 residues. Germline V gene sequence: CDR1 GTSNPN, CDR2 SVGIG (reference sequence). Written as DNA, the CDR3 is TGTGCCTGGAGTCTCGCAGGCAACTATGGCTACACCTTC. This encodes CAWSLAGNYGYTF.

CDR3 amino acids: CASSLGPSTDTQYF. In nucleotides, the CDR3 is TGTGCCAGCAGCTTGGGGCCTAGCACAGATACGCAGTATTTT. This chain links TRBV7-3 with TRBJ2-3, with D tentatively TRBD1 (5 bases). Trimming took off 3 bases at V and 0 bases at J, with 7 bases between the two ends. The CDR3 contains 14 residues. In germline, CDR1 is SGHTA, CDR2 FQGTGA. Full variable domain (rest looked up from reference TRBV7-3 and TRBJ2-3): GAGVSQTPSNKVTEKGKYVELRCDPISGHTALYWYRQSLGQGPEFLIYFQGTGAADDSGLPNDRFFAVRPEGSVSTLKIQRTERGDSAVYLCASSLGPSTDTQYFGPGTRLTVL.

The chain is built from TRBV19 and TRBJ2-7; D is uncertain. Trimming pared 5 bases from V and 4 bases from J, leaving 12 bases between. From germline, CDR1 is LNHDA and CDR2 SQIVND (reference sequence). This CDR3 region has 13 residues. The CDR3 sequence: CASSGQVPYEQYF. The CDR3 coding sequence is TGTGCCAGTAGTGGGCAGGTACCATACGAGCAGTACTTC.

The V gene is TRBV5-6, the J gene TRBJ2-2; TRBD2 agrees at 7 bases. Germline V gene data show CDR1 as SGHDT and CDR2 as YYEEEE. CDR3 length equals 14 residues. V lost 0 bases to trimming and J lost 7 bases; unmatched junction nucleotides: 3. The CDR3 spells CASSLGLAGGELFF. The CDR3 bases are TGTGCCAGCAGCTTGGGACTAGCCGGCGGGGAGCTGTTTTTT.

In its sample, this clone was seen a few times. The V call is TRBV28, the J call TRBJ1-3; 8 nucleotides line up with TRBD1. Germline V gene lookup returns CDR1 MDHEN and CDR2 SYDVKM. CDR3 length: 15 amino acids. V was pared by 2 bases and J by 2 bases, with 2 bases of the junction left unmatched. The CDR3: CASSLTGGAGNTIYF. CDR3 coding DNA: TGTGCCAGCAGTTTAACAGGGGGTGCTGGAAACACCATATATTTT.

The chain recombines TRBV7-8 with TRBJ1-2; no definite D call. The CDR3 runs 14 residues. Germline values: CDR1 SGHVS, CDR2 FQNEAQ. V was pared by 4 bases and J by 8 bases, with 17 bases between. The CDR3 sequence: CASSSSTFARGYTF. The CDR3 DNA reads as TGTGCCAGCAGCTCAAGTACGTTCGCGAGGGGCTACACCTTC.

The chain employs TRBV20-1 and TRBJ1-2; no firm D call. Trimming shortened V by 3 bases and J by 7 bases, and 9 bases separated the two germline ends. CDR3 length: 11 residues. Germline values: CDR1 DFQATT, CDR2 SNEGSKA (reference sequence). CDR3 in DNA: TGCAGTGCTAGTGCGCCCTTTGGCTACACCTTC. This encodes CSASAPFGYTF.

The chain recombines TRBV6-5 with TRBJ1-3, with a tentative D call TRBD1 (6 bases). Trimming removed 6 bases from V and 0 bases from J, with 12 bases in between. Per germline, CDR1 MNHEY and CDR2 SVGAGI. The CDR3 consists of 15 residues. Here the CDR3 reads CASSQWTDSGNTIYF. In DNA form, the CDR3 reads TGTGCCAGCAGCCAGTGGACAGACTCTGGAAACACCATATATTTT.

The chain uses TRBV2 and TRBJ2-3; 10 bases fit TRBD2. J gave up 2 bases and V 6 bases, and 14 bases lay outside the gene matches. Germline assignment: CDR1 SNHLY and CDR2 FYNNEI. The CDR3 is 18 amino acids. DNA for the CDR3: TGTGCCAGCAGAGGACTAGCGGTCCCCCCTGGCTTCACAGATACGCAGTATTTT. Amino acids: CASRGLAVPPGFTDTQYF.